Detailed here is one TCR beta chain. In its sample, this clone was seen many times. The specificity of this receptor is unknown. Read coverage stops 3 residues before the CDR3 terminus; the germline J gene supplies the remainder. The CDR3 contains 12 residues, cysteine and phenylalanine counted. The 27 bases shown cover part of the CDR3, and their frame starts at base 1. The germline V gene (reference sequence) yields DFQATT for CDR1 and SNEGSKA for CDR2. CVID was diagnosed by standard criteria: serum IgG, IgA and/or IgM reduced below normal range, plus specific antibody deficiency. There were 40 to 45 subjects in the CVID group (29 male and some 15 female), ranging in age from 9 to 64 years, with a mean age of 40. Predominantly Caucasian heritage was noted among both the CVID patients and the healthy controls. All CVID subjects had received replacement immunoglobulin therapy for at least one year at the time of study participation. No CVID subject was ill or taking immunomodulatory or immunosuppressive medication when blood was collected. Heparinized peripheral whole blood samples of 5 to 8 ml were collected from each donor. Genomic DNA from adults with common variable immune deficiency (CVID) and from healthy adult controls was used for sequencing of TCRbeta CDR3 repertoires. To isolate peripheral blood mononuclear cells, diluted blood was subjected to density centrifugation over Hypaque 1077 or Ficoll-Paque. Unsorted mononuclear cells served as the source of genomic DNA, which was extracted either by Qiagen column purification or by a centrifugation-based method.

For sequencing input, CVID and control samples contributed equivalent amounts of genomic DNA. For every sample, a 60 bp segment covering the rearranged TCRbeta CDR3 region was amplified and then sequenced. The immunoSEQ assay, a bias-corrected multiplex PCR combined with high-throughput sequencing, was used for TCRbeta amplification. The original methods were these. Every unique nucleotide sequence counted as a clone and was annotated with V, D and J genes, copy number and frequency. Sequences were labeled productive if in frame, and non-productive if out of frame or containing stop codons. Clonality was calculated from Shannon's entropy as previously described. The predicted amino acid sequences of productive clones were used to derive the mean CDR3 Kyte-Doolittle hydropathy. The R hclust function was used to hierarchically cluster scaled V gene usage with Manhattan distance and complete linkage. To assess clone sharing by CDR3 amino acid sequence, 12 repertoires per group were resampled over 100 rounds. The repertoires were searched for approximately 72 published EBV-specific TCRbeta sequences and 200 to 300 published CMV-specific TCRbeta sequences. Two CVID samples yielding fewer than 10,000 sequences were excluded from analysis, leaving approximately 40 CVID repertoires. This is the immuneACCESS table as TCRdb keeps it, with only in-frame sequences that have V and J called. A part of the clones is gone; compared with another copy, unresolved V genes explain less than half, and the rest is unexplained. For V, J and clone size, that table is used; D and trimming come from the DNA. This sample shows approximately 28,000 clones, and none of them turns up only once. Together, the top ten hold 2.5% to 3.5% of the sample.

This sample was taken from a study of T cell clonality in common variable immunodeficiency (dated by TCRdb to the mid-2010s). The investigation overall reported the following: Correlations between repertoire features and clinical complications were limited by patient heterogeneity within the CVID cohort. Despite equal DNA input, controls averaged roughly 80,000 unique sequences per sample versus about 30,000 in CVID samples. TCRbeta clonality was higher in CVID subjects than in healthy controls (t-test p = 0.018), and the increase was most characteristic of about a third of subjects. According to the authors, figuring out what caused the increased clonality in CVID would require sequencing the repertoires of T cell subpopulations. Healthy controls shared more TCRbeta clones with each other than CVID subjects shared among themselves (p < 0.0001). Fewer deletions and N-nucleotide insertions were reportedly observed in CVID TCRbeta sequences, and highly modified clones with 13 or more V deletions were reportedly absent from CVID TCRbeta sequences.

The TCR originated in a human donor with common variable immunodeficiency. The sequenced material came from peripheral blood mononuclear cells. This receptor chain uses TRBV20-1 and TRBJ1-2; no confident D gene assignment can be made. CDR3 DNA, as far as it was read: TGCAGTGCTAGAGTTACGGGTGCGGGG. This gives the protein CSARVTGAG. The whole CDR3 sequence is CSARVTGAGYTF.